The T cell receptor (beta chain) described here comes from a study of OX40 agonist ivuxolimab in advanced cancers. Points on this clone: Its antigen is currently unknown.

Sequencing was performed with immunoSEQ multiplex PCR; in TCRdb, only in-frame clones are kept and a portion is missing. The sample yields over 70,000 clones, 75% to 90% seen once. Study-wide results and caveats: At 0.1-3.0 mg/kg, partial responders had clonal expansion among the lowest observed. On average, CD8+ T cells showed a greater number of expanded clones than CD4+. The CD4+ and CD8+ T cells in the blood had expanded clonally by week 6 at 0.1 to 3.0 mg/kg.

Germline CDR1 and CDR2: SGHKS and YYEKEE (reference sequence). This CDR3 spans 14 amino acids. V dropped 6 bases and J dropped 0 bases, with 12 bases sitting between them. The starting material was CD4+ or CD8+ T cells sorted from blood, obtained in a trial of the OX40 agonist ivuxolimab. The clonotype comes from an adult with an advanced solid tumor such as melanoma, head and neck, liver or kidney cancer. This chain joins TRBV5-5 and TRBJ1-1; unclear D gene. In DNA form, the CDR3 reads TGTGCCAGCAACGGCAGAAACATGAACACTGAAGCTTTCTTT. Its translation is CASNGRNMNTEAFF.